The rows below give T cell receptor beta chains drawn from one sample of a study of shared clonotypes between healthy human individuals. The method was immunoSEQ multiplex PCR; TCRdb's version includes in-frame clones alone and lacks a portion of them. The sample lists nearly 500,000 clones; around 80% were seen once. Sequenced material: PBMCs. Receptors originate from a woman in her thirties or forties in good health. Some clones in this sample may be carry-over from other donors' samples. Each CDR3 is given with its conserved first and last residue. Each record gives: clone size, V gene, J gene, D gene, CDR3 DNA, CDR3 protein. D genes are given only for firm matches. The size of a clone is reported for some rows only, either as once, few or many, or as a class for expanded clones.

-	TRBV29-1	TRBJ2-3	TRBD1	TGCAGCGTCTTGTTGGACAGGGAATCAGATACGCAGTATTTT	CSVLLDRESDTQYF
-	TRBV6-1	TRBJ1-1	-	TGTGCCAGCAGTGAAGTGAACCCCGCTGAAGCTTTCTTT	CASSEVNPAEAFF
-	TRBV23-1	TRBJ1-1	-	TGCGCCAGCGCGACAGGGAACACTGAAGCTTTCTTT	CASATGNTEAFF
-	TRBV5-1	TRBJ2-7	-	TGCGCCAGCAGCTTGGGGGGAGCCGGCTACGAGCAGTACTTC	CASSLGGAGYEQYF
-	TRBV7-6	TRBJ1-5	-	TGTGCCAGCAGCTACAGGGTCAATCAGCCCCAGCATTTT	CASSYRVNQPQHF
once	TRBV29-1	TRBJ2-3	TRBD2	TGCAGCGTGAGAACTAGCGGGAGACCCACAGATACGCAGTATTTT	CSVRTSGRPTDTQYF
-	TRBV15	TRBJ2-1	-	TGTGCCACCAGCATACCTTCGAGGGATGTGCACCATGAGCAGTTCTTC	CATSIPSRDVHHEQFF
-	TRBV4-1	TRBJ2-3	-	TGCGCCAGCAGCCGATCTGAACTGGGAGATACGCAGTATTTT	CASSRSELGDTQYF
-	TRBV7-3	TRBJ2-1	-	TGTGCCAGCAGCCCCGTGGATAGCTCCGATGAGCAGTTCTTC	CASSPVDSSDEQFF
-	TRBV9	TRBJ2-5	-	TGTGCCAGCAGCGTAGTCAGGAGCGGAGAGACCCAGTACTTC	CASSVVRSGETQYF
-	TRBV7-3	TRBJ1-1	-	TGTGCCAGCAGCTCGCGATTCGGGACTGAAGCTTTCTTT	CASSSRFGTEAFF
-	TRBV5-4	TRBJ1-1	-	TGTGCCAGCAGCAGCGGACGGGTAATGAACACTGAAGCTTTCTTT	CASSSGRVMNTEAFF
-	TRBV5-8	TRBJ1-4	TRBD1	TGTGCCAGCAGCCGGGACAGGGGTTATGAAAAACTGTTTTTT	CASSRDRGYEKLFF
-	TRBV19	TRBJ2-3	TRBD2	TGTGCCAGTAGTACCAGCGGGATTACGGATACGCAGTATTTT	CASSTSGITDTQYF
-	TRBV5-4	TRBJ2-1	-	TGTGCCAGCAGCTTAGATATGGAGAGCTCCTACAATGAGCAGTTCTTC	CASSLDMESSYNEQFF
-	TRBV6-1	TRBJ2-5	-	TGTGCCAGCAGGCAGCAGGGAACCCAGTACTTC	CASRQQGTQYF
-	TRBV4-1	TRBJ2-2	TRBD2	TGCGCCAGCAGCCAACGGAGCGGGAGGGTAACCGGGGAGCTGTTTTTT	CASSQRSGRVTGELFF
-	TRBV5-1	TRBJ2-1	-	TGCGCCAGCACCCGTGAACCCGCTTACAATGAGCAGTTCTTC	CASTREPAYNEQFF
once	TRBV28	TRBJ1-1	-	TGTGCCAGCAGTCAGGGAGCTGAAGCTTTCTTT	CASSQGAEAFF
-	TRBV7-8	TRBJ1-1	-	TGTGCCAGCAGCTTAGCGGGGTCGGGGACCGAAGCTTTCTTT	CASSLAGSGTEAFF
-	TRBV28	TRBJ1-1	TRBD1	TGTGCCAGCAGAACGGACAGGGGGCTGAGTGAAGCTTTCTTT	CASRTDRGLSEAFF
-	TRBV11-2	TRBJ2-2	-	TGTGCCAGCAGCACATTACAGGGACGGGACACCGGGGAGCTGTTTTTT	CASSTLQGRDTGELFF
-	TRBV4-1	TRBJ1-2	-	TGCGCCAGCAGCCAAGAGAGGGGACTGACCGAGGGTTATGGCTACACCTTC	CASSQERGLTEGYGYTF
-	TRBV30	TRBJ2-6	-	TGTGCCTGGAGCCAAACGGGGGCTATGGGCTCCGGGGCCAACGTCCTGACTTTC	CAWSQTGAMGSGANVLTF
-	TRBV29-1	TRBJ2-1	-	TGCAGCGTGGGGGTATACAATGAGCAGTTCTTC	CSVGVYNEQFF
few	TRBV29-1	TRBJ2-7	-	TGCAGCGTACGGGACCATTACGAGCAGTACTTC	CSVRDHYEQYF
-	TRBV7-2	TRBJ2-2	TRBD2	TGTGCCAGCAGCAAACCGACTAGCGGGGGGAACACCGGGGAGCTGTTTTTT	CASSKPTSGGNTGELFF
-	TRBV4-2	TRBJ2-5	TRBD2	TGTGCCAGCAGCCAAGAGCAACTAGCGGGAGAGACCCAGTACTTC	CASSQEQLAGETQYF
-	TRBV6-5	TRBJ1-2	TRBD1	TGTGCCAGCAGTTACTCTTCCGGGACAGGGGGCTTCTGCACCTTC	CASSYSSGTGGFCTF
-	TRBV18	TRBJ2-1	-	TGTGCCAGCTCACCACCGAGACCCGACTACAATGAGCAGTTCTTC	CASSPPRPDYNEQFF
-	TRBV28	TRBJ2-7	-	TGTGCCAGCAGGTCGGAAGTCTACGAGCAGTACTTC	CASRSEVYEQYF
-	TRBV6-1	TRBJ2-6	TRBD1	TGTGCCAGCAGTGTCCGGACAGGGGGCGCGTCTGGGGCCAACGTCCTGACTTTC	CASSVRTGGASGANVLTF
-	TRBV19	TRBJ2-1	-	TGTGCCACAGCGGACGTTATATACAATGAGCAGTTCTTC	CATADVIYNEQFF
-	TRBV12-5	TRBJ2-1	-	TGTGCTAGTGGTTTGGCTCAGAATGAGCAGTTCTTC	CASGLAQNEQFF
-	TRBV30	TRBJ2-1	-	TGTGCCTGGAGTTCTGACACCTACAATGAGCAGTTCTTC	CAWSSDTYNEQFF
-	TRBV6-6	TRBJ2-7	-	TGTGCCAGCAGTTACCTGGGTACCGACGAGCAGTACTTC	CASSYLGTDEQYF
-	TRBV7-9	TRBJ2-1	TRBD2	TGTGCCAGCAGCCCCGAAGGGACTAGCGGGAGTAGGAAGTTCTTC	CASSPEGTSGSRKFF
-	TRBV30	TRBJ2-1	TRBD2	TGTGCCTGGAGCCTAAACGAGAAGAAAAGCGGGAGGGCAGACAATGAGCAGTTCTTC	CAWSLNEKKSGRADNEQFF
once	TRBV27	TRBJ1-2	-	TGTGCCAGCAGTTCCTCGAGGAGGGGGAACTATGGCTACACCTTC	CASSSSRRGNYGYTF
-	TRBV10-3	TRBJ2-1	-	TGTGCCATCAGTCGGACAGGGAGGGGCAATGAGCAGTTCTTC	CAISRTGRGNEQFF
-	TRBV18	TRBJ2-5	-	TGTGCCAGCTCACCGGGACTCCAAGAGACCCAGTACTTC	CASSPGLQETQYF
-	TRBV19	TRBJ2-7	-	TGTGCCAGTAGCCCGGGAAACTCGGGCGAGCAGTACTTC	CASSPGNSGEQYF
-	TRBV28	TRBJ2-5	-	TGTGCCAGCAGTTTAAAACCCTCGAGAGAGACCCAGTACTTC	CASSLKPSRETQYF
few	TRBV2	TRBJ2-3	-	TGTGCCAGCGGCAGTGGACCAGGTAGTACAGATACGCAGTATTTT	CASGSGPGSTDTQYF
-	TRBV4-3	TRBJ2-3	-	TGCGCCAGCAGCCCCCGAGAAGGAGATACGCAGTATTTT	CASSPREGDTQYF
few	TRBV28	TRBJ2-1	TRBD2	TGTGCCAGCAGTTTCAGGGGACTAGCGGACAATGAGCAGTTCTTC	CASSFRGLADNEQFF
-	TRBV30	TRBJ2-3	-	TGTGCCTGGAGTGTACAGGTTACGCAGTATTTT	CAWSVQVTQYF
few	TRBV28	TRBJ2-4	-	TGTGCCAGCAGTACCACAGGGTCGGCCAAAAACATTCAGTACTTC	CASSTTGSAKNIQYF
few	TRBV2	TRBJ2-1	-	TGTGCCAGCAGTCCCACCATAAGACACAATGAGCAGTTCTTC	CASSPTIRHNEQFF
-	TRBV5-1	TRBJ1-4	TRBD1	TGCGCCAGCAGCGCCGGGACAGGGTATGAAAAACTGTTTTTT	CASSAGTGYEKLFF
once	TRBV2	TRBJ2-1	-	TGTGCCAGCAGTGTCGGTAGGGTGGTTGAGCAGTTCTTC	CASSVGRVVEQFF
-	TRBV27	TRBJ2-7	-	TGTGCCAGCAGTTTCAGTGGGACAAACCGCGAGCAGTACTTC	CASSFSGTNREQYF
-	TRBV7-8	TRBJ2-7	TRBD2	TGTGCCAGCAGCTTTAGCGGGAGGGCCTCCTACGAGCAGTACTTC	CASSFSGRASYEQYF
many	TRBV7-2	TRBJ2-5	-	TGTGCCAGCAGCTTAGCGGAGGGGGTGGAGACCCAGTACTTC	CASSLAEGVETQYF
-	TRBV28	TRBJ2-2	-	TGTGCCAGCAGTTTACGGGGAATTGCTGCCGGGGAGCTGTTTTTT	CASSLRGIAAGELFF
once	TRBV10-1	TRBJ2-7	TRBD1	TGCGCCAGCAGTGGCGACAGGGAGCTTTACGAGCAGTACTTC	CASSGDRELYEQYF
-	TRBV2	TRBJ1-2	-	TGTGCCAGCACGGGGGGCAGGGGCGACTATGGCTACACCTTC	CASTGGRGDYGYTF
-	TRBV28	TRBJ2-1	-	TGTGCCAGCAGTTTCCAAACTAATGAGCAGTTCTTC	CASSFQTNEQFF
-	TRBV30	TRBJ1-2	-	TGTGCCTGGACGATCAGGCAAAACTATGGCTACACCTTC	CAWTIRQNYGYTF
-	TRBV28	TRBJ2-7	-	TGTGCCAGCAGTTTAATAGGGACAACCGACCCCTACGAGCAGTACTTC	CASSLIGTTDPYEQYF